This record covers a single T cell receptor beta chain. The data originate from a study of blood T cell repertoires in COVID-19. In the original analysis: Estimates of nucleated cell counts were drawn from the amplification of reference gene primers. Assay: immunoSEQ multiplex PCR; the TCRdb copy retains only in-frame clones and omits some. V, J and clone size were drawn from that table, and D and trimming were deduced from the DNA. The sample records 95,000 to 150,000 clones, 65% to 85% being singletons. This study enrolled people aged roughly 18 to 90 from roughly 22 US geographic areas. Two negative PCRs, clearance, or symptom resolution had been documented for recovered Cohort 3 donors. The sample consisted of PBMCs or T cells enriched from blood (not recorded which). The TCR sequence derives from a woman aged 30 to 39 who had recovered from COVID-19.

CDR3 region: CASKAGDRGVTEAFF. In DNA form, the CDR3 reads TGTGCCAGTAAGGCGGGAGACAGGGGGGTCACTGAAGCTTTCTTT. The chain uses TRBV19 and TRBJ1-1; 9 bases align to TRBD1. The V gene end was trimmed by 7 bases and the J gene end by 4 bases; junction bases not matched to a gene: 10. The CDR3 is made up of 15 amino acids. CDR1 LNHDA and CDR2 SQIVND come from the germline V gene (reference sequence).